Described below is a single T cell receptor beta chain sequence and its context. Its antigen is still unknown. This record belongs to a study of Ad26.COV2.S vaccination and SARS-CoV-2 variants. The treatment: around 19 received Ad26.COV2.S at low or high dose, single or two shots; 5 received placebo; per-sample allocation not given. Sampling took place 63 days after the first vaccine or placebo injection. Wuhan-strain SARS-CoV-2 spike was expressed by the Ad26 vector that made up the vaccine. TCRdb keeps only in-frame clones here, not all; method: immunoSEQ multiplex PCR. Of a few hundred thousand clones in the sample, roughly 90% are singletons; the top ten hold less than 4.5%. Study observations and caveats: Post-vaccination spike-specific CD8+ and CD4+ T cell responses reportedly had substantial breadth. Assessments of TCR breadth and depth may have underestimated the total T cell responses.

The sequencing here drew on peripheral blood, taken in a trial of Ad26.COV2.S vaccine versus placebo. The receptor's source is a person between 18 and 59 years old who received the Ad26.COV2.S COVID-19 vaccine or a placebo.

The CDR3 loop reads CASSVVPTTGAGNTIYF. CDR3 nucleotides: TGTGCCAGCAGCGTAGTCCCCACAACAGGGGCTGGAAACACCATATATTTT. The V and J genes are TRBV9 and TRBJ1-3; 7 bases are shared with TRBD1. CDR3 length equals 17 residues. Germline V lookup: CDR1 SGDLS, CDR2 YYNGEE. J gave up 2 bases and V 0 bases, and 8 bases lay outside the gene matches.